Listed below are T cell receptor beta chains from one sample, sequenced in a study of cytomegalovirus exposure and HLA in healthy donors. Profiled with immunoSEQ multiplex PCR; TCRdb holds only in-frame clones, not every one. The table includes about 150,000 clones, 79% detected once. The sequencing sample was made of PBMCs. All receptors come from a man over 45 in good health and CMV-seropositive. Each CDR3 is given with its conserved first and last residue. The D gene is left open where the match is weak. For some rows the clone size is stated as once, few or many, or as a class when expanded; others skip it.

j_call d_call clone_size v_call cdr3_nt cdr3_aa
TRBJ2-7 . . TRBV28 TGTGCCAGCAGGACCGCGGCAGTGGCCTGGGAGCAGTACTTC CASRTAAVAWEQYF
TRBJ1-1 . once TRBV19 TGTGCCAGTAGTCCGCGGACATCCGAGAGGACTGAAGCTTTCTTT CASSPRTSERTEAFF
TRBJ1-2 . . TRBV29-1 TGCAGCGTGGGAGGGGGATTTTATGGCTACACCTTC CSVGGGFYGYTF
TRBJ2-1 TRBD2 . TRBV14 TGTGCCAGCAGCCCGCTAGCGGGAGGGCCCGATGAGCAGTTCTTC CASSPLAGGPDEQFF
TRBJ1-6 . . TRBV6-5 TGTGCCAGCAGCCGAGGGGGTTTGGGTAATTCACCCCTCCACTTT CASSRGGLGNSPLHF
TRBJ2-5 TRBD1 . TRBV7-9 TGTGCCAGCAGCGCCACAGGGGGCTCGGAGACCCAGTACTTC CASSATGGSETQYF
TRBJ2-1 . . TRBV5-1 TGCGCCAGCAGCCCCCCTGGGGGGGGCGTGGGGAATGAGCAGTTCTTC CASSPPGGGVGNEQFF
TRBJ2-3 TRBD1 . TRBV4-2 TGTGCCAGCAGCCAGCACCGGGACAGGGGGCTCCTTTTAGATACGCAGTATTTT CASSQHRDRGLLLDTQYF
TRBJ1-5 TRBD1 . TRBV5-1 TGCGCCAGCAGCCGGACCGGGACAGGGGGACAAGAGCCCCAGCATTTT CASSRTGTGGQEPQHF
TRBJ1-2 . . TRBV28 TGTGCCGCGTGGGACTTTGGACGTAACTATGGCTACACCTTC CAAWDFGRNYGYTF
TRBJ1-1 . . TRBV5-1 TGCGCCAGCAGCTTGGATCCGGGAACTGAAGCTTTCTTT CASSLDPGTEAFF
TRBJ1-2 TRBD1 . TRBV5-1 TGCGCCAGCAGCGTCCCGGGACAGCAGAACTATGGCTACACCTTC CASSVPGQQNYGYTF
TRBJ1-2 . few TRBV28 TGTGCCAGCAGTCTTAACTATGGCTACACCTTC CASSLNYGYTF
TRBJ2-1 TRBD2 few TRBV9 TGTGCCAGCAGCGAGTCTAGCGGGAGTCGGTTTAGTGAGCAGTTCTTC CASSESSGSRFSEQFF
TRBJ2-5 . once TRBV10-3 TGTGCCATCAGTGATGAGGGTCTGGAGACCCAGTACTTC CAISDEGLETQYF
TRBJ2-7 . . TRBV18 TGTGCCAGCTCACCTTCCAGCGAGCAGTACTTC CASSPSSEQYF
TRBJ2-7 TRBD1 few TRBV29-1 TGCAGCGTTGAGGAGGGACAGGGGAGCTTGCTGGAGTACTTC CSVEEGQGSLLEYF
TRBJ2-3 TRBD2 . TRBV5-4 TGTGCCAGCAGCCCCTTACTAGCGTCAGATACGCAGTATTTT CASSPLLASDTQYF
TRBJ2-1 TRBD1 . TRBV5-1 TGCGCCAGCAGCTTTACTTTTGTGGACAGGCTGGGCAATGAGCAGTTCTTC CASSFTFVDRLGNEQFF
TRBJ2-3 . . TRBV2 TGTGCCAGCAGTGAACAGGGCCAGAAGGCAGATACGCAGTATTTT CASSEQGQKADTQYF
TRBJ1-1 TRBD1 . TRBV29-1 TGCAGCGTTGTCGGGACAGGCAACACTGAAGCTTTCTTT CSVVGTGNTEAFF
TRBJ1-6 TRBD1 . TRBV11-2 TGTGCCAGCAGCTGGGACAGGGGGAATTCACCCCTCCACTTT CASSWDRGNSPLHF
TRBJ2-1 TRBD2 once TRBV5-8 TGTGCCAGCAGCTTGGGTCTAGCGGGAGGTAATGAGCAGTTCTTC CASSLGLAGGNEQFF
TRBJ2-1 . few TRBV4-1 TGCGCCAGCAGCCAAGCGTCGAGCGGCTCCTACAATGAGCAGTTCTTC CASSQASSGSYNEQFF
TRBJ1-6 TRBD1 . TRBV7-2 TGTGCCAGCAGCTTAGAACAGGGGTATTATAATTCACCCCTCCACTTT CASSLEQGYYNSPLHF
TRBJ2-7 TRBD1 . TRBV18 TGTGCCAGCTCACCGATTGGGACAGGGGGCTACTACGAGCAGTACTTC CASSPIGTGGYYEQYF
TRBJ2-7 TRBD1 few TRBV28 TGTGCCAGCAGCCCCGTGGGACAGATCTCCTACGAGCAGTACTTC CASSPVGQISYEQYF
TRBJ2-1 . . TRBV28 TGTGCCAGCAGTTTAACTGCTGAGCAGTTCTTC CASSLTAEQFF
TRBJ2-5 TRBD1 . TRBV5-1 TGCGCCAGCAGCCTGGGACAGGGAGGCGAGACCCAGTACTTC CASSLGQGGETQYF
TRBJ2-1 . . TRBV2 TGTGCCAGCAGTGTGAGTAGCGCCTACAATGAGCAGTTCTTC CASSVSSAYNEQFF
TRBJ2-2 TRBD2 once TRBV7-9 TGTGCCAGCAGCTCGGGACTAGCGGAGTACACCGGGGAGCTGTTTTTT CASSSGLAEYTGELFF
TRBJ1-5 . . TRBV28 TGTGCCAGCAGTTATTCAGGGCAGGGCTCCAATCAGCCCCAGCATTTT CASSYSGQGSNQPQHF
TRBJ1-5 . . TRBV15 TGTGCCACCAGCAGGGTACAGGGAGGCAATCAGCCCCAGCATTTT CATSRVQGGNQPQHF
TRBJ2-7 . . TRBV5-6 TGTGCCAGCAGCTTCACAGGGCCGTCCTACGAGCAGTACTTC CASSFTGPSYEQYF
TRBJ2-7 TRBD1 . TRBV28 TGTGCCAGCAGACAGGGGTTGGGGGACGAGCAGTACTTC CASRQGLGDEQYF
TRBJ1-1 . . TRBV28 TGTGCCAGCAGTTTGTCGGTTGAGAACACTGAAGCTTTCTTT CASSLSVENTEAFF
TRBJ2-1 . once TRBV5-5 TGTGCCAGCAGCCCCAGGGAGGTCAGCTATGAGCAGTTCTTC CASSPREVSYEQFF
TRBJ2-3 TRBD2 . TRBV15 TGTGCCACCAGCAGAGGGCCAGCACCGGGAGGGTTCACAGATACGCAGTATTTT CATSRGPAPGGFTDTQYF
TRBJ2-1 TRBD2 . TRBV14 TGTGCCAGCAGCCAAGTAGTCTCTAGCGGGGGTAACAATGAGCAGTTCTTC CASSQVVSSGGNNEQFF
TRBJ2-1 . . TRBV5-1 TGCGCCAGCAGCTTGGCCCAGGGAAGCCATGAGCAGTTCTTC CASSLAQGSHEQFF
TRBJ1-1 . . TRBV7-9 TGTGCCAGCAGCTTAGGGGGAGGGAACACTGAAGCTTTCTTT CASSLGGGNTEAFF
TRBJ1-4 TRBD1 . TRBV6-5 TGTGCCAGCAGTGGCAGGGGGCATGGTGAAAAACTGTTTTTT CASSGRGHGEKLFF
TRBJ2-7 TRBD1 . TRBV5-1 TGCGCCAGCAGCGCGGGACAGGGGGAGCACGAGCAGTACTTC CASSAGQGEHEQYF
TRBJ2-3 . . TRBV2 TGTGCCAGCAGGGAGTCTACAGATACGCAGTATTTT CASRESTDTQYF
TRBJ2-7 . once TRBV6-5 TGTGCCAGCAGTAGACAGTCTTTAAGTTACGAGCAGTACTTC CASSRQSLSYEQYF
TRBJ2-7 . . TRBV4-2 TGTGCCAGCAGCCAAGACCGTGGACTATACGAGCAGTACTTC CASSQDRGLYEQYF
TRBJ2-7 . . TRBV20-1 TGCAGTGCTAGAGCGTTATACGAGCAGTACTTC CSARALYEQYF
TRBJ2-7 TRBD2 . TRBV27 TGTGCCAGCAGTGCGCTAAGGGAGGGTTCCTACGAGCAGTACTTC CASSALREGSYEQYF
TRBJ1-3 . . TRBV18 TGTGCCAGCTCACTAAATCCGTACTCTGGAAACACCATATATTTT CASSLNPYSGNTIYF
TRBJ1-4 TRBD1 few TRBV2 TGTGCCAGCAGTGTGGACAGGGGTAGGAATGAAAAACTGTTTTTT CASSVDRGRNEKLFF
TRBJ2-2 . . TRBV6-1 TGTGCCAGCAGTGAAGTGGCAGTCACGAACACCGGGGAGCTGTTTTTT CASSEVAVTNTGELFF
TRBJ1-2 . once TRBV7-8 TGTGCCAGCAGTCCATCCCGGGTGGGGGGGGCTAACTATGGCTACACCTTC CASSPSRVGGANYGYTF
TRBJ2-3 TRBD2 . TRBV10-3 TGTGCCATCAGAGACACCGGGACTAGCGGGAAGAGAGAATACCGCACAGATACGCAGTATTTT CAIRDTGTSGKREYRTDTQYF